The subject of this entry is one T cell receptor (beta chain). Its antigen is unknown. V was cut by 8 bases and J by 4 bases, with 17 bases left in between. The CDR3 contains 14 residues. Germline V gene data show CDR1 as LNHDA and CDR2 as SQIVND (reference sequence). The data are from a study of cytomegalovirus exposure and HLA in healthy donors. Study outcomes and limitations: It was reported that the classifier diagnosed cytomegalovirus status with high specificity and sensitivity in both the original and validation cohorts.

The PCR made use of 60 Vbeta and 13 Jbeta primers. Repertoires were generated with immunoSEQ multiplex PCR, while TCRdb's copy carries only in-frame clones and drops some. The sample gives about 140,000 clones, over 70% of which show up once; around 5% is in the top ten. Sequencing input: PBMCs. V and J are TRBV19 and TRBJ1-1; the D gene is possibly TRBD1 (5 bases). This receptor was taken from a male donor in good health and CMV-seronegative. CDR3 amino acids: CASRGGDLATEAFF. CDR3 in DNA: TGTGCCAGTCGGGGGGGGGATCTTGCCACTGAAGCTTTCTTT.